The rows below give T cell receptor beta chains drawn from one sample of a study of blood T cell repertoires in COVID-19. Produced via immunoSEQ multiplex PCR; TCRdb's table is partial and in-frame only. The sample includes around 54,000 clones, approximately 80% seen only once; the top ten take 5.3%. The specimen sequenced was peripheral blood. These receptors were obtained from a woman in her sixties with acute or convalescent COVID-19. The CDR3 runs from the conserved cysteine through the conserved F or W. The order of the fields is D gene, V gene, clone size, J gene, CDR3 length, CDR3 DNA, CDR3 protein. A D gene is named only where the DNA matches it firmly. Size values are once, few and many counts, or a class for expanded clones, and some rows have none.

>.|TRBV7-2|.|TRBJ1-2|14
TGTGCCAGCAGCCAGGACCCAGGGTTCGTAGGCTACACCTTC
CASSQDPGFVGYTF
>.|TRBV6-6|.|TRBJ2-2|14
TGTGCCAGCAGTCTCAGACAGAACACCGGGGAGCTGTTTTTT
CASSLRQNTGELFF
>.|TRBV6-4|.|TRBJ2-2|13
TGTGCCAGCAGTCCCACAGGGATCGGGGAGCTGTTTTTT
CASSPTGIGELFF
>.|TRBV29-1|.|TRBJ1-1|14
TGCAGCGTCTCCCCTTTGGGCAAGAACACTGAAGCTTTCTTT
CSVSPLGKNTEAFF
>TRBD1|TRBV19|.|TRBJ2-3|14
TGTGCCAGTAGGACAGGGGGGATATCAGATACGCAGTATTTT
CASRTGGISDTQYF
>TRBD2|TRBV5-4|.|TRBJ2-1|18
TGTGCCAGCAGCCCCTACAAAGGGGGGACTAGCGGGAGCAATGAGCAGTTCTTC
CASSPYKGGTSGSNEQFF
>TRBD2|TRBV7-8|.|TRBJ2-7|15
TGTGCCAGCAGCTTCGGACCGGGACTAGCGAACGAGCAGTACTTC
CASSFGPGLANEQYF
>.|TRBV7-9|.|TRBJ1-3|14
TGTGCCAGCAGCCGGGAGGGACGGGGAAACACCATATATTTT
CASSREGRGNTIYF
>TRBD1|TRBV6-5|.|TRBJ2-7|15
TGTGCCAGCAGTTCCTCCGGGACAGGGCTATACGAGCAGTACTTC
CASSSSGTGLYEQYF
>.|TRBV13|once|TRBJ1-6|14
TGTGCCAGCAGCTATAGCAGGGGAAGATCACCCCTCCACTTT
CASSYSRGRSPLHF
>TRBD1|TRBV27|once|TRBJ2-7|14
TGTGCCAGCAGCCCCCTGGACAGGAGCTACGAGCAGTACTTC
CASSPLDRSYEQYF
>TRBD2|TRBV6-5|.|TRBJ2-7|14
TGTGCCAGCAGTTCTAGCGGGAGGGCCTACGAGCAGTACTTC
CASSSSGRAYEQYF
>TRBD1|TRBV7-9|.|TRBJ1-2|14
TGTGCCAGCAGCCGACAGGGGCGGAACTATGGCTACACCTTC
CASSRQGRNYGYTF
>.|TRBV19|once|TRBJ1-1|15
TGTGCCAGTATGGTCCGTTCTGGAGGGAAGACTGAAGCTTTCTTT
CASMVRSGGKTEAFF